This passage covers 4 T cell receptor beta chains from one sample sequenced in a study of blood T cells in healthy people across ages. Then a second PCR, running about 6 to 11 cycles, was carried out with a sample-barcoded 5' primer and a J-beta primer mix. TCRdb independently ran MiXCR on the 5' RACE reads; one entry per CDR3 protein. There are roughly 500,000 distinct CDR3 sequences in the sample; approximately 25% occur only once, and 7.5% to 9% lies in the top ten. In addition, the sample was reused for a study of T cells of mothers and their children.

Source material: blood. These TCRs come from a boy between 10 and 17 years old in good health.

This clonotype was counted between two and nine times. The V gene is TRBV29-1, the J gene TRBJ2-7; possibly TRBD1 for D (6 bases). Germline V lookup: CDR1 SQVTM, CDR2 ANQGSEA. V was clipped by 5 bases and J by 2 bases, with 13 bases between them. The CDR3 is 13 amino acids. The CDR3 region is CSVNGDTTYEQYF. The CDR3 nucleotides read TGCAGCGTTAATGGGGACACGACCTACGAGCAGTACTTC.

This clonotype was seen more than once but under ten times. V usage is TRBV7-2 and J usage is TRBJ1-4, with D possibly TRBD1 on 6 matching bases. This CDR3 has 16 residues. CDR1 and CDR2 (germline): SGHTA, FQGNSA. The V end lost 1 base, the J end lost 3 bases, and 12 bases lay between the germline ends. CDR3 sequence: CASSLEQGGANEKLFF. DNA of the CDR3: TGTGCCAGCAGCTTAGAACAGGGAGGTGCTAATGAAAAACTGTTTTTT.

The chain recombines TRBV7-9 with TRBJ1-4; TRBD1 might be the D (6 bases). Germline loops: CDR1 SEHNR, CDR2 FQNEAQ (reference sequence). The CDR3 is made up of 14 amino acids. V gave up 5 bases and J gave up 13 bases, with 20 bases separating them. The CDR3 is CASSPQGSPERLFF. The DNA for the CDR3 is TGTGCCAGCAGCCCACAGGGATCCCCTGAGAGACTGTTTTTT.

Only a few counts were recorded for this clonotype. The chain has TRBV6-6 and TRBJ2-2; D unresolved. CDR3 length: 15 amino acids. Trimming removed 1 base from V and 3 bases from J, with 9 bases in between. The V gene's germline CDR1 is MNHNY and CDR2 SVGAGI (reference sequence). In DNA, the CDR3 is TGTGCCAGCAGTTACTTGAACTTTGACACCGGGGAGCTGTTTTTT. It translates to CASSYLNFDTGELFF.